This T cell receptor (beta chain) derives from a study of beta chain features in type 1 diabetes. General study findings and limits: Patients with Type 1 diabetes showed moderately but significantly shorter TCRB CDR3s in all four CD4+ subsets. Sampled from patients, naive, central memory and Treg TCRB repertoires appeared more similar than those sampled from healthy donors.

TCRB transcripts that were expressed got sequenced, as all of the isolated RNA had been reverse transcribed. The read count averaged about 3.57 million across naive, central memory and regulatory T cell samples. The protocol was immunoSEQ multiplex PCR, while the TCRdb copy is restricted to in-frame clones and leaves out a portion. The table includes under 800,000 clones, 15% detected once. This clone was recorded a few times. Its specificity is unknown. Trimming pared 4 bases from V and 8 bases from J, leaving 17 bases between. From germline, CDR1 is SQVTM and CDR2 ANQGSEA. The CDR3 consists of 13 residues.

Sequencing was carried out using naive CD4+ T cells from blood. The source of this sequence is a man between 18 and 29 years old in good health. This sequence joins TRBV29-1 and TRBJ1-2, with D perhaps TRBD1 (6 bases). CDR3 DNA: TGCAGCGTTGGGGAGGGCCCAAGGGGGGGCTACACCTTC. Protein sequence: CSVGEGPRGGYTF.